This T cell receptor (beta chain) is from a study of T cell changes during pregnancy in multiple sclerosis. Measured with immunoSEQ multiplex PCR; TCRdb has only the in-frame clones, and not every one. Of about 130,000 clones in the sample, around 97% were seen once. This CDR3 is 15 amino acids long. Germline CDR1 SGHRS, CDR2 YFSETQ. J gave up 3 bases and V 1 base, and 4 bases lay outside the gene matches. The TCR originated in a female donor with multiple sclerosis, enrolled in a pregnancy study. The rearrangement links TRBV5-1 to TRBJ2-3; 8 bases agree with TRBD1. The starting material was peripheral blood, obtained after pregnancy. The CDR3 sequence is CASSLSRGPTDTQYF. CDR3 in DNA: TGCGCCAGCAGCTTGAGCAGGGGGCCAACAGATACGCAGTATTTT.